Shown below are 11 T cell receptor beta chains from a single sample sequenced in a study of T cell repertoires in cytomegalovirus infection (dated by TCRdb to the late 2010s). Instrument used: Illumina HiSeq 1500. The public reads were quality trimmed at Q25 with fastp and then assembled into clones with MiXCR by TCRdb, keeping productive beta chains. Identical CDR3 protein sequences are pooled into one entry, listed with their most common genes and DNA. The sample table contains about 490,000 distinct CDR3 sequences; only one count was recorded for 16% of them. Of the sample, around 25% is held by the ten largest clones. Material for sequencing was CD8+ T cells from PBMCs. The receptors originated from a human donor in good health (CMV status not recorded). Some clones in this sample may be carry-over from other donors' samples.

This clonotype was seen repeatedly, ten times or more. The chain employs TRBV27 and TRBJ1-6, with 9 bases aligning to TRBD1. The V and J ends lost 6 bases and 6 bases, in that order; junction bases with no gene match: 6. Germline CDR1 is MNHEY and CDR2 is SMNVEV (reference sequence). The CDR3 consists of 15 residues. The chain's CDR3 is CASSLSGQGNSPLHF. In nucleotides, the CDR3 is TGTGCCAGCAGCTTGTCGGGACAGGGTAATTCACCCCTCCACTTT.

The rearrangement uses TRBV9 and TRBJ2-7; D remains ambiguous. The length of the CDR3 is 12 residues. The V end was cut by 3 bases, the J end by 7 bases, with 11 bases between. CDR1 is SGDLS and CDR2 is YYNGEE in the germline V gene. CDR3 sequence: CASSANWGEQYF. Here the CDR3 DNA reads TGTGCCAGCAGCGCAAACTGGGGAGAGCAGTACTTC.

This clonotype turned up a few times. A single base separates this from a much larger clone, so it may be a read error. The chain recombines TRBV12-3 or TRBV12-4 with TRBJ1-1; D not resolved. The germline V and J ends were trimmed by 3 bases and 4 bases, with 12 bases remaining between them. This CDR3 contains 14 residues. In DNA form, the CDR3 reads TGTGCCAGCAGTTTGTCGGGAGTTAGCACTGAAGCTTTCTTT. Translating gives CASSLSGVSTEAFF.

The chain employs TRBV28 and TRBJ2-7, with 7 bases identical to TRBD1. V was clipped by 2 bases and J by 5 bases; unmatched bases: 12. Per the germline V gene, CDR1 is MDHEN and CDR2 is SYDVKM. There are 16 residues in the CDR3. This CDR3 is CASSLGTAKSRDEQYF. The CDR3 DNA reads TGTGCCAGCAGTTTAGGGACAGCTAAAAGTCGGGACGAGCAGTACTTC. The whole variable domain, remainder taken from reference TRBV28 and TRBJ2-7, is DVKVTQSSRYLVKRTGEKVFLECVQDMDHENMFWYRQDPGLGLRLIYFSYDVKMKEKGDIPEGYSVSREKKERFSLILESASTNQTSMYLCASSLGTAKSRDEQYFGPGTRLTVT.

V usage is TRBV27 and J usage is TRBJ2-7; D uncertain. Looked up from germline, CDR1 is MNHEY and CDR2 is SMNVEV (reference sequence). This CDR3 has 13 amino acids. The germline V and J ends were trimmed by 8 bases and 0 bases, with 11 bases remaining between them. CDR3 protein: CASGTTGSYEQYF. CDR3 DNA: TGTGCCAGCGGCACAACGGGCTCCTACGAGCAGTACTTC.

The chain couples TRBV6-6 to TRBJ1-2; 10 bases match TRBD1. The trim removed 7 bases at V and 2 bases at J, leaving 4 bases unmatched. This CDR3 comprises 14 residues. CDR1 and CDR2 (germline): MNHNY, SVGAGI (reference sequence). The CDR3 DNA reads TGTGCCAGCAAGACGGGACAGGGGAACTATGGCTACACCTTC. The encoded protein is CASKTGQGNYGYTF.

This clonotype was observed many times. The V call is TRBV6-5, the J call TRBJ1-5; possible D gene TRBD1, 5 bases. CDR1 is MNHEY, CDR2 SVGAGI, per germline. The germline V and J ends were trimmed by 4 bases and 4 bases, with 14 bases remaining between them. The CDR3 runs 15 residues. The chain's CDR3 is CASSSPRDLNQPQHF. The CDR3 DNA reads TGTGCCAGCAGTTCCCCCCGGGACCTGAATCAGCCCCAGCATTTT.

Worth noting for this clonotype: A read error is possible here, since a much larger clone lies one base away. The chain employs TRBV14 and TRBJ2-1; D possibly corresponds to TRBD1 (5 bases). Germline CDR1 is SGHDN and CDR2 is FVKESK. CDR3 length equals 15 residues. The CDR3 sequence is CASRQDFQGYNEQFF. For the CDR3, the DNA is TGTGCCAGCAGGCAAGATTTCCAGGGTTACAATGAGCAGTTCTTC.

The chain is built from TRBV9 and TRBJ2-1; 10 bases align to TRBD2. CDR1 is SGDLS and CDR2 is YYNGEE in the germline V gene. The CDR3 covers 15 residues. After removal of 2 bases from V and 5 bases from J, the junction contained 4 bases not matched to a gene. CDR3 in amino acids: CASSVSGRNHNEQFF. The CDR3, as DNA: TGTGCCAGCAGCGTTAGCGGGAGGAATCACAATGAGCAGTTCTTC.

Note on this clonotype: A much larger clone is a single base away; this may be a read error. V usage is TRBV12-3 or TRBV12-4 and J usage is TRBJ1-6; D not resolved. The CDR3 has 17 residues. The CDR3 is CASSPQPREERNSHLHF. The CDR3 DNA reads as TGTGCCAGCAGTCCCCAGCCACGGGAGGAGCGTAATTCACACCTCCACTTT.

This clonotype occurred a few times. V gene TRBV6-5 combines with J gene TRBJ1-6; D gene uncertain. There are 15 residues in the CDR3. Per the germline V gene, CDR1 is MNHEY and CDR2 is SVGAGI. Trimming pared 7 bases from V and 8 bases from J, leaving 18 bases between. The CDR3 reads CASNTGEDGHSPLHF. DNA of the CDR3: TGTGCCAGCAATACTGGTGAGGACGGTCATTCACCCCTCCACTTT.